Listed here are 12 T cell receptor beta chains from one sample, sequenced in a study of response to subunit inactivated influenza vaccine. TCRdb re-called the RT-PCR reads through MiXCR, storing one row per CDR3 protein. The table includes roughly 790,000 distinct CDR3 sequences, about 20% detected once. Material: PBMCs from blood, obtained less than 6 days after vaccination. The receptors shown here come from a man in his fifties who received an inactivated influenza vaccine.

This clonotype was observed many times. This chain joins TRBV24-1 and TRBJ2-5; a weak D match, TRBD1 (6 bases). Germline values: CDR1 KGHDR, CDR2 SFDVKD. The CDR3 consists of 15 residues. The ends were cut back, 4 bases at V and 4 bases at J, with 15 bases in the middle. In nucleotides, the CDR3 is TGTGCCACCAGTGACCTCGGACAGATGCCAGAGACCCAGTACTTC. Its protein is CATSDLGQMPETQYF.

This clonotype has a handful of counts. This chain joins TRBV20-1 and TRBJ2-7; TRBD2 agrees at 11 bases. Germline CDR1 and CDR2: DFQATT and SNEGSKA (reference sequence). The length of the CDR3 is 16 residues. V lost 6 bases, J lost 7 bases, and 17 bases stayed unmatched. Written as DNA, the CDR3 is TGCAGTGCCAAGCCCCTAGCGGGAGGTGGTTTCGGTGAGCAGTACTTC. Translated: CSAKPLAGGGFGEQYF.

The chain recombines TRBV5-1 with TRBJ2-2; D ambiguous. CDR3 size: 15 residues. CDR1 and CDR2 from the germline V gene are SGHRS and YFSETQ. Deletions cut 2 bases from V and 3 bases from J, with 11 bases between. The DNA of the CDR3 is TGCGCCAGCAGCTTTGGCCAGAGAGACACCGGGGAGCTGTTTTTT. As protein: CASSFGQRDTGELFF.

The chain joins TRBV6-2 or TRBV6-3 to TRBJ1-5; D uncertain. V was clipped by 6 bases and J by 0 bases, with 6 bases between them. The germline V gene encodes CDR1 MNHEY and CDR2 SVGEGT. The CDR3 sequence is 13 residues long. CDR3 in amino acids: CASRKNSNQPQHF. The DNA for the CDR3 is TGTGCCAGCAGGAAGAATAGCAATCAGCCCCAGCATTTT.

This chain connects TRBV18 to TRBJ1-4; D not certain. Germline CDR1 is KGHSH and CDR2 is LQKENI. The CDR3 length is 14 residues. The V end lost 0 bases, the J end lost 8 bases, and 10 bases lay between the germline ends. In nucleotides, the CDR3 is TGTGCCAGCTCACCACCGGCTCAGGAAGAAAAACTGTTTTTT. Translating gives CASSPPAQEEKLFF.

This clonotype has only a few counts. V is TRBV6-2 or TRBV6-3 and J is TRBJ1-5; TRBD1 matches 9 bases. V trimming: 2 bases; J trimming: 2 bases; junction bases outside the gene matches: 4. Germline CDR1 and CDR2: MNHEY and SVGEGT. The CDR3 loop spans 16 amino acids. This CDR3 reads CASSYHRTGGNQPQHF. In DNA form, the CDR3 reads TGTGCCAGCAGTTACCATCGGACAGGGGGCAATCAGCCCCAGCATTTT.

This clonotype has more than one count but fewer than ten. It is likely a read error, because the conserved phenylalanine at the end of the CDR3 is missing. The chain carries TRBV2 and TRBJ2-1; D is uncertain. The V gene lost 4 bases and the J gene lost 5 bases, with 12 bases spanning the gap. This CDR3 comprises 14 residues. From germline, CDR1 is SNHLY and CDR2 FYNNEI. This CDR3 reads CASSVRRLNNEQFL. CDR3 nucleotides: TGTGCCAGCAGTGTAAGAAGATTAAACAATGAGCAGTTCTTG.

This chain links TRBV10-3 with TRBJ2-7; 8 bases fit TRBD1. Germline CDR1 is ENHRY and CDR2 is SYGVKD. The ends lost 7 bases at V and 0 bases at J; junction bases unmatched: 8. The CDR3 length is 15 residues. The CDR3 bases are TGTGCCATCAAATCAACGGGACAGGCCTCCTACGAGCAGTACTTC. This codes for CAIKSTGQASYEQYF.

This clonotype has at least ten counts. The chain combines TRBV27 with TRBJ2-1; D not certain. V gave up 5 bases and J gave up 4 bases, with 18 bases separating them. In germline, CDR1 is MNHEY, CDR2 SMNVEV (reference sequence). CDR3 size: 16 residues. CDR3 region: CASSLTLGYNYNEQFF. The CDR3 DNA follows: TGTGCCAGCAGTCTTACGTTAGGGTACAATTACAATGAGCAGTTCTTC.

The chain has TRBV29-1 and TRBJ2-1, with 9 bases aligning to TRBD2. The CDR3 sequence is 14 residues long. V shed 7 bases and J 7 bases; nucleotides not matched to a gene: 11. The germline gives CDR1 SQVTM, CDR2 ANQGSEA. In DNA, the CDR3 is TGCAGCGCCATCCCTAGCGGGGTCGGGAATGAGCAGTTCTTC. The encoded protein is CSAIPSGVGNEQFF.

V gene TRBV20-1 combines with J gene TRBJ2-7; possible D gene TRBD2, 5 bases. Trimming took 3 bases from V and 5 from J, leaving 23 bases between them. This CDR3 is built from 16 residues. Looked up from germline, CDR1 is DFQATT and CDR2 is SNEGSKA (reference sequence). CDR3 DNA: TGCAGTGCTAGTGAAGGACTCTCCCGTCCCTGGGACGAGCAGTACTTC. It translates to CSASEGLSRPWDEQYF.

This clonotype came up many times. This rearrangement joins TRBV6-1 to TRBJ2-5, with D perhaps TRBD1 (5 bases). The CDR3 extends over 14 amino acids. V lost 6 bases to trimming and J lost 1 base, with 12 bases between them. In germline, CDR1 is MNHNS, CDR2 SASEGT. CDR3 loop: CASSPQGFQETQYF. The CDR3 bases are TGTGCCAGCAGCCCCCAGGGCTTCCAAGAGACCCAGTACTTC.